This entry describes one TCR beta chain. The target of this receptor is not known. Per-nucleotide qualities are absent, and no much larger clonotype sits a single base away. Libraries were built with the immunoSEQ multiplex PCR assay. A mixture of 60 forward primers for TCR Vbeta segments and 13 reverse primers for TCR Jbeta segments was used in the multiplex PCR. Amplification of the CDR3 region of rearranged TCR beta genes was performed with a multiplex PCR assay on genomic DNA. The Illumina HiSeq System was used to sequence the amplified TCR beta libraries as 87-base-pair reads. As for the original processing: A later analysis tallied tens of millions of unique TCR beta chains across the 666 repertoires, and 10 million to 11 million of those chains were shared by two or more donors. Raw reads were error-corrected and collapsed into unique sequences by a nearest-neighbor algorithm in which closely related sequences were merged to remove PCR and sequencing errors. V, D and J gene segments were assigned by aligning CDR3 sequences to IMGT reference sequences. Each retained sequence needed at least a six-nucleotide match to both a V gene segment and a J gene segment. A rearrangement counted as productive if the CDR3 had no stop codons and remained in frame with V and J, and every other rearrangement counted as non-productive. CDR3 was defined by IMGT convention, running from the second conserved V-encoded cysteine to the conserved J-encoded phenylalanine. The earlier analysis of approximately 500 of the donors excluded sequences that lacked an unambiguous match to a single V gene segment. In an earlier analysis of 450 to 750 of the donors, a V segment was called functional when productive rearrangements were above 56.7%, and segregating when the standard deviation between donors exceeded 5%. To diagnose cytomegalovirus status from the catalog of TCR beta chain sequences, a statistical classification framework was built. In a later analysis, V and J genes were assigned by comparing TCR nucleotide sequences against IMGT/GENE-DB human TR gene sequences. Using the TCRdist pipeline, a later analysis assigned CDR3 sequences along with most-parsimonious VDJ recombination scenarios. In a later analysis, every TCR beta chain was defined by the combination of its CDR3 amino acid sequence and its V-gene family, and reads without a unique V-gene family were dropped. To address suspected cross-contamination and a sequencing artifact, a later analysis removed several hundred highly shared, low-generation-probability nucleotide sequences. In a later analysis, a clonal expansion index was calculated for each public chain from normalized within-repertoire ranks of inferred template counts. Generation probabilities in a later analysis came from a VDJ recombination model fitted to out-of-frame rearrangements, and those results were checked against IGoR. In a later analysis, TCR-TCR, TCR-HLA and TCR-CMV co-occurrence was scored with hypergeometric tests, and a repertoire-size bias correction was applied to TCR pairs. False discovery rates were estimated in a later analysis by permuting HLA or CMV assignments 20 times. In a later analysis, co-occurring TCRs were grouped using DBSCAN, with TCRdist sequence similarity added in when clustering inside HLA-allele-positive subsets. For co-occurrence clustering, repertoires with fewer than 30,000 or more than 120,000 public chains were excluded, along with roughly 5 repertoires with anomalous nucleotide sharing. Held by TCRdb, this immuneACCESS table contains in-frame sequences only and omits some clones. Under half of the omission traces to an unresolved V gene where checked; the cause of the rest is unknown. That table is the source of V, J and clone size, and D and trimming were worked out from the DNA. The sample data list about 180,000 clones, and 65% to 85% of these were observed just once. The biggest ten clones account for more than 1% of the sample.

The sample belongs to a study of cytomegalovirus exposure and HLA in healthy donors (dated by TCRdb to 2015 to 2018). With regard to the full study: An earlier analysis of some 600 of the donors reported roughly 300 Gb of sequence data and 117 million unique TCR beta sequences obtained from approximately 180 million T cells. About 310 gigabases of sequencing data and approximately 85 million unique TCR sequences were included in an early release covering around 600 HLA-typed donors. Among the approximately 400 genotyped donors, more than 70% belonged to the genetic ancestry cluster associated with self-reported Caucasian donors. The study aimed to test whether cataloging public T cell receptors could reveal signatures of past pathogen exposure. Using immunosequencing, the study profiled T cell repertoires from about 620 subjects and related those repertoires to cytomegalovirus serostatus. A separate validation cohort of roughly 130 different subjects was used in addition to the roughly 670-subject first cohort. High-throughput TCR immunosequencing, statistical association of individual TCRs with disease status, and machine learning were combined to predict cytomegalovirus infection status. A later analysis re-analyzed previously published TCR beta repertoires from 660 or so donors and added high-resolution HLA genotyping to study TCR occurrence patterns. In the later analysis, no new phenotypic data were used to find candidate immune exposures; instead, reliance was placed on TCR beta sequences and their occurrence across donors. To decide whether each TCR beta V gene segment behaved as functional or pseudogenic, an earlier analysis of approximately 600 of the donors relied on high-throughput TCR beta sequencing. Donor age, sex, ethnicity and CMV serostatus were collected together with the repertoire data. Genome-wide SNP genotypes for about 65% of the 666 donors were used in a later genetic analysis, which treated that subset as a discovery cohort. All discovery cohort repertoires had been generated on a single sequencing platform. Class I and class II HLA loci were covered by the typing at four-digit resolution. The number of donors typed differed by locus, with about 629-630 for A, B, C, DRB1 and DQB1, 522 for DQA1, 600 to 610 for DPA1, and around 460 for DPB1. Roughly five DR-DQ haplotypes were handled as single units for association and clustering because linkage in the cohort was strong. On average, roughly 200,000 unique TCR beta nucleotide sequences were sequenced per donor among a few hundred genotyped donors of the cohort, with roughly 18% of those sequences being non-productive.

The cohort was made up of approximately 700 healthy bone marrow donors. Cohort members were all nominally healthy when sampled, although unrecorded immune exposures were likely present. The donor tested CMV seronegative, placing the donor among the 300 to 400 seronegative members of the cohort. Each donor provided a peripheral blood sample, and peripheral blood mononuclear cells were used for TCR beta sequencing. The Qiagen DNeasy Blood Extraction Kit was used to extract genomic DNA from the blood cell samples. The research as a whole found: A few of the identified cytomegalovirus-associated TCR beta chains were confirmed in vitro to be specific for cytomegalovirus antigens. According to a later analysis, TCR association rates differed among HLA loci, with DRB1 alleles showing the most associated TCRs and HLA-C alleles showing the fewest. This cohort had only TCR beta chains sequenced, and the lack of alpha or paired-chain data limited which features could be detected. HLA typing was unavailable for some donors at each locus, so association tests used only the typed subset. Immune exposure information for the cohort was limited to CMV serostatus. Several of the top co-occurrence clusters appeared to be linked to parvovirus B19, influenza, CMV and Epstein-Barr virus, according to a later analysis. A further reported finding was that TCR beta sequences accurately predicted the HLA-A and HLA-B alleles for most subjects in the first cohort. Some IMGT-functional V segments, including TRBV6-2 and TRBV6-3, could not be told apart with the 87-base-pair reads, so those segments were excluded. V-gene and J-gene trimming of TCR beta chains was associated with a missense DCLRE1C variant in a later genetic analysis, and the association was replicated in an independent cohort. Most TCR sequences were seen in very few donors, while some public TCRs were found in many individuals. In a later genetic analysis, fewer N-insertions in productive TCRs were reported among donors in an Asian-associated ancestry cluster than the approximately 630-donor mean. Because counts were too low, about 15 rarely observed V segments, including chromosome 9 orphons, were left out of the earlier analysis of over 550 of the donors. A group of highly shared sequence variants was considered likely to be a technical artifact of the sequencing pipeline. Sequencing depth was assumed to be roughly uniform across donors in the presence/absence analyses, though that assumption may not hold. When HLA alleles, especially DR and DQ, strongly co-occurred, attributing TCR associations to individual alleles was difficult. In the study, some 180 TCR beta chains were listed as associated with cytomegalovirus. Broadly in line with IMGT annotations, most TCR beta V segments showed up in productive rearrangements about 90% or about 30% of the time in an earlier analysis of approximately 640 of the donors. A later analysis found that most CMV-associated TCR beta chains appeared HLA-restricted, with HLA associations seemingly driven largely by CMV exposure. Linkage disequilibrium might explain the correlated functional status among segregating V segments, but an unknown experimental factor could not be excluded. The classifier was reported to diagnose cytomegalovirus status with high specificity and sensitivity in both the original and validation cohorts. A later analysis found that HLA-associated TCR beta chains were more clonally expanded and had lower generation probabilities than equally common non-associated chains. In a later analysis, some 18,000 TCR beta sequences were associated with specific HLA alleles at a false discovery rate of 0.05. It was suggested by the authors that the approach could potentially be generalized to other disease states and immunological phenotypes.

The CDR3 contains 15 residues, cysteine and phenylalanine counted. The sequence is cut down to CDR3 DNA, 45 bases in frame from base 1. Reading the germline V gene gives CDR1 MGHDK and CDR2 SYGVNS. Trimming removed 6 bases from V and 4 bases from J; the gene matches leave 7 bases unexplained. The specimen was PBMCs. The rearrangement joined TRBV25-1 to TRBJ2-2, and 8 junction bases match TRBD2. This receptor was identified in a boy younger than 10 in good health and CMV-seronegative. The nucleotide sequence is TGTGCCAGCAGGCCGGGAGGGAGGCGCACCGGGGAGCTGTTTTTT. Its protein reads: CASRPGGRRTGELFF.